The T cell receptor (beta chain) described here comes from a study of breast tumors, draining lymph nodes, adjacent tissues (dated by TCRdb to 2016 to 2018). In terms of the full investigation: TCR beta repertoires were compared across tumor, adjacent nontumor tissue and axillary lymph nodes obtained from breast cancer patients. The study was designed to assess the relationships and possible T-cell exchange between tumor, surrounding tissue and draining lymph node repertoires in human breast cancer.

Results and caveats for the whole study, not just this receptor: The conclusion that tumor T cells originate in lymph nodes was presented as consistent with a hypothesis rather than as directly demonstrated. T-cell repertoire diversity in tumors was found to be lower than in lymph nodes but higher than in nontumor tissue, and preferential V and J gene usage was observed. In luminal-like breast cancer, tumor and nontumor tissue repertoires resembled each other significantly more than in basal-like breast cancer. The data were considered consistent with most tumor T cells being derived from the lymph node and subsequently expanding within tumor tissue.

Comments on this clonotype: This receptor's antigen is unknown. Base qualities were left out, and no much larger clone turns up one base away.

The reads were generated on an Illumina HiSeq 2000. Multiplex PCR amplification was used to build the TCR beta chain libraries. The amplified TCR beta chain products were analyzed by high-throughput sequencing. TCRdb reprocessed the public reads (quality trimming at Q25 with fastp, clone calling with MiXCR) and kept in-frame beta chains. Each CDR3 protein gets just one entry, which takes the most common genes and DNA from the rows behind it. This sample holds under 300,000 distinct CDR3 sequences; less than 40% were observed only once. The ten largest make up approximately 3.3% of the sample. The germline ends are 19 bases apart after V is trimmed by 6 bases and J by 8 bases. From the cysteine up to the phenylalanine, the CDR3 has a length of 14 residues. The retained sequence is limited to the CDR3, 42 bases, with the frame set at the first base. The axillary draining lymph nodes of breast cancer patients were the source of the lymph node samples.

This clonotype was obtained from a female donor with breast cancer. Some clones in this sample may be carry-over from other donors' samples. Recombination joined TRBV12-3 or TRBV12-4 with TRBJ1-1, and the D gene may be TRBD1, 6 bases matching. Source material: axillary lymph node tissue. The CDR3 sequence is CASSYKQGAGEAFF. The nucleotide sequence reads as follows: TGTGCCAGCAGCTACAAACAGGGAGCCGGGGAAGCTTTCTTT.